This T cell receptor beta chain appears in the sequencing data of a study of tumor-infiltrating lymphocytes in primary liver carcinoma. Extraction of RNA together with DNA used about 20-34 mg of unsorted bulk tissue. Surgery removed the patients' primary liver carcinoma. Researchers took samples from five separate regions of each tumor. Making TCR beta cDNA involved approximately 520 ng total RNA and a constant-region primer. Slightly modified ARM-PCR with three nested multiplex PCR rounds yielded TCR beta libraries. TRBV1-TRBV30 forward and Cbeta reverse primers drove the first two roughly 10-cycle rounds. TCRdb passed the multiplex PCR reads through MiXCR, listing each CDR3 protein once. The sample includes about 190,000 distinct CDR3 sequences, around four fifths seen only once; the top ten take 15% to 20%. Germline V gene data show CDR1 as WSHSY and CDR2 as SAAADI. This CDR3 is 14 amino acids long. Trimming removed 5 bases from V and 2 bases from J, with 12 bases in between.

This chain connects TRBV10-2 to TRBJ1-2, with D uncertain. The sequenced sample was tumor tissue from primary liver carcinoma. The receptor was derived from a man aged 40-49 years with primary liver carcinoma and hepatitis B virus infection. CDR3 loop: CASSRQRMNYGYTF. The CDR3 nucleotides are TGCGCCAGCAGTCGGCAGAGGATGAACTATGGCTACACCTTC.